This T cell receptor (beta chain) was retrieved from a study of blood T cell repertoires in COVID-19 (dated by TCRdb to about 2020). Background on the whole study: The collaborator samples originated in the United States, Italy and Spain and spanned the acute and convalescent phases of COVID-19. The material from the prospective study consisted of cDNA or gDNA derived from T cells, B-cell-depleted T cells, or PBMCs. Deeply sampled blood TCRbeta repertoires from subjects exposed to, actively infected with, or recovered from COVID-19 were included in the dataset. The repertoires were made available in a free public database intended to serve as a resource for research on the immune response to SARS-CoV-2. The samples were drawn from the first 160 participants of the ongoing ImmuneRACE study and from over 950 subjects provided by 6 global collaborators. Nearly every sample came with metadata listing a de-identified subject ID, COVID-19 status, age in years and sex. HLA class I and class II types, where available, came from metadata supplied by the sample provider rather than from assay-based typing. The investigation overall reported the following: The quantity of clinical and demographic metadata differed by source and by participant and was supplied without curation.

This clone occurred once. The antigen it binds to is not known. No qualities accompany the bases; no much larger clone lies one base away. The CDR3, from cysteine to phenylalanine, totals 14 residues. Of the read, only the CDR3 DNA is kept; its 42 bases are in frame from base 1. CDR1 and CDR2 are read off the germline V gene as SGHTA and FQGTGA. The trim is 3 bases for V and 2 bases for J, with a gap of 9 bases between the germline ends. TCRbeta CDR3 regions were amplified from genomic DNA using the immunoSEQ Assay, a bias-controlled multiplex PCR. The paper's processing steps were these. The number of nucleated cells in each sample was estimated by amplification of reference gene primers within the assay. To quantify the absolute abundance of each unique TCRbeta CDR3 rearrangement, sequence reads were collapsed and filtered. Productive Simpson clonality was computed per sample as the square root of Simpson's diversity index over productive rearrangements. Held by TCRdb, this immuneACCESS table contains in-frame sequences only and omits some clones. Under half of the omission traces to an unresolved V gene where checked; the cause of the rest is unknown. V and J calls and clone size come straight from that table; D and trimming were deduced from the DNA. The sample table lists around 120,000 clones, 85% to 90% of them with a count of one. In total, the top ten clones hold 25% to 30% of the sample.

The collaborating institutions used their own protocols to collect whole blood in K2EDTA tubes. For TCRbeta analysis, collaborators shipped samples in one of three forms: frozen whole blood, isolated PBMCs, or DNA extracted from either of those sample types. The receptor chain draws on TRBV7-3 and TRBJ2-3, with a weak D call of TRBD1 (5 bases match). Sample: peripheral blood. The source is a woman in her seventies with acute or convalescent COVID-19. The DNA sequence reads TGTGCCAGCAGCTTTAGGGGTCTCACAGATACGCAGTATTTT. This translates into CASSFRGLTDTQYF. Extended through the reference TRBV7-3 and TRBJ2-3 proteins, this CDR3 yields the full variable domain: GAGVSQTPSNKVTEKGKYVELRCDPISGHTALYWYRQSLGQGPEFLIYFQGTGAADDSGLPNDRFFAVRPEGSVSTLKIQRTERGDSAVYLCASSFRGLTDTQYFGPGTRLTVL.